This is a list of T cell receptor beta chains from one sample in a study of graft-versus-host responses after intestinal transplantation. Sequenced by immunoSEQ multiplex PCR; TCRdb stores in-frame clones only, minus some. The top ten hold 9% to 10% of the sample, which has roughly 11,000 clones, roughly 76% seen once. This sample comprised ileum tissue, obtained 23 days after intestinal transplant. The origin of the receptors is a human patient who received an intestinal transplant, so some T cells may come from the graft donor. Each CDR3 is given with its conserved first and last residue.

TRBV15	TRBJ2-5	CATSSGRGETQYF
TRBV7-6	-	CASSLVHGRYEQYF
TRBV7-9	TRBJ2-1	CASSLGGSSFF
TRBV7-9	TRBJ2-2	CASGIGTGELFF
TRBV6-6	TRBJ1-1	CASSYSDYTEAFF
TRBV6-1	TRBJ2-5	CASSEVQKETQYF
TRBV7-8	TRBJ1-5	CASSPDFQPQHF
TRBV27	TRBJ1-2	CASSATGHGYTF
TRBV9	TRBJ2-2	CASSVDGRGAGELFF
TRBV7-2	TRBJ2-1	CASRLTSGSNNEQFF
TRBV19	TRBJ2-3	CASSIEDSGRSDTQYF
TRBV7-9	TRBJ2-5	CASSSWGLADQETQYF
TRBV11-2	TRBJ2-7	CASSLGTGRYEQYF
TRBV7-2	TRBJ2-7	CASSLKYEQYF
TRBV11-2	TRBJ1-4	CASSSGEDEKLFF